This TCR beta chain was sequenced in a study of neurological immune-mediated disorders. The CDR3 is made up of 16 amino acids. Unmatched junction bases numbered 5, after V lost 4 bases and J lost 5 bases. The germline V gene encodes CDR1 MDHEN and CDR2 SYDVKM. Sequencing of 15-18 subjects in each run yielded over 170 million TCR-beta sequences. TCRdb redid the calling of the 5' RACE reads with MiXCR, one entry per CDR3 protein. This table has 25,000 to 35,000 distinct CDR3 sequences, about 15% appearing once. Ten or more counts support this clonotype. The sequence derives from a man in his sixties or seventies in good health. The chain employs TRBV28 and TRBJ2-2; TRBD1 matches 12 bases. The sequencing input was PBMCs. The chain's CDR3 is CASSSRDRGHTGELFF. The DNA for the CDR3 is TGTGCCAGCAGTTCTCGGGACAGGGGGCATACCGGGGAGCTGTTTTTT.